The present entry profiles one T cell receptor beta chain with its context. This clonotype was counted many times. Its specific antigen is unknown. Base quality data are lacking; no much larger clone is found one base away. This record comes from a study of patients and donors after allogeneic stem cell transplantation (dated by TCRdb to about 2020). The protocol used for the library was RT-PCR. The reads were generated on a NextSeq 550. The public reads were quality trimmed at Q25 with fastp and then assembled into clones with MiXCR by TCRdb, keeping productive beta chains. Every CDR3 protein is listed once, alongside the most common genes and DNA of its rows. The sample table shows tens of thousands of distinct CDR3 sequences, and approximately 6.2% are seen once. About 35% of the sample is taken by the ten largest. The junction shows trimming of 1 base on V and 8 bases on J, plus 12 bases between the germline ends. Looking up the germline V gene yields CDR1 SGHTA and CDR2 FQGTGA. The CDR3 contains 15 residues, cysteine and phenylalanine counted. Just CDR3 DNA is preserved here, 45 bases in frame from base 1.

The sequenced sample consisted of blood, either unsorted or a sorted T cell fraction (not recorded which). The V and J genes are TRBV7-3 and TRBJ2-6, with the identity of the D gene unclear. This TCR was sampled from a human donor who was either an allogeneic HSCT recipient or a stem cell or donor lymphocyte infusion donor (not recorded which). It is not recorded whose cells these are; they may come from a transplant donor. The nucleotides read TGTGCCAGCAGCTTAAAGGATGACGGTTCCAACGTCCTGACTTTC. This translates into CASSLKDDGSNVLTF.